Listed here are 13 T cell receptor beta chains from one sample, sequenced in a study of blood T cells in healthy people across ages. The use of a sample-barcoded 5' primer and a J-beta primer mix characterized a second PCR of roughly 6 to 12 cycles. TCRdb analysed the 5' RACE reads with MiXCR anew, one entry per CDR3 protein. Here the sample spans around 600,000 distinct CDR3 sequences, 45% to 55% being singletons. Sequencing was carried out using blood. The receptors here all came from an elderly man in good health.

This chain links TRBV7-2 with TRBJ2-5; D may be TRBD2 (6 bases). CDR3 size: 15 residues. Deletions cut 4 bases from V and 4 bases from J, with 16 bases between. CDR1 and CDR2 from the germline V gene are SGHTA and FQGNSA. CDR3 region: CASSSGRSGRETQYF. The CDR3 DNA follows: TGTGCCAGCAGCTCGGGGAGGTCAGGGAGAGAGACCCAGTACTTC.

J is TRBJ1-1 and V is TRBV30; D may be TRBD1 (6 bases). V shed 3 bases and J shed 7 bases, with 15 bases lying between them. In germline, CDR1 is GTSNPN, CDR2 SVGIG (reference sequence). The CDR3 has 13 residues. The CDR3 region has the DNA TGTGCCTGGAGCCTTTTCCAAGGGGGTGAAGCTTTCTTT. It translates to CAWSLFQGGEAFF. The full variable domain, its missing parts supplied by reference TRBV30 and TRBJ1-1, is SQTIHQWPATLVQPVGSPLSLECTVEGTSNPNLYWYRQAAGRGLQLLFYSVGIGQISSEVPQNLSASRPQDRQFILSSKKLLLSDSGFYLCAWSLFQGGEAFFGQGTRLTVV.

The V call is TRBV6-2 or TRBV6-3, the J call TRBJ2-5, with TRBD2 as a possible D gene (6 bases). CDR3 size: 15 residues. Germline assignment: CDR1 MNHEY and CDR2 SVGEGT. The V end lost 2 bases, the J end lost 7 bases, and 17 bases lay between the germline ends. CDR3 DNA: TGTGCCAGCAGTTACAGGGGACTCCAACGGCGGACCCAGTACTTC. It yields the protein CASSYRGLQRRTQYF.

V and J are TRBV5-1 and TRBJ2-5; either TRBD1 or TRBD2 may fit D (5 bases each). The DNA end is more similar to TRBJ2-7, so the J call may be wrong. CDR1 and CDR2 from the germline V gene are SGHRS and YFSETQ. The CDR3 runs to 14 residues. The DNA of the CDR3 is TGCGCCAGCAGGAGGGATTGGGGCAGCCACGAGCAGTACTTC. It specifies CASRRDWGSHEQYF.

The chain employs TRBV11-3 and TRBJ2-5, with D uncertain. Germline CDR1 SGHNT, CDR2 YENEEA. CDR3 length equals 12 residues. The ends were cut back, 0 bases at V and 11 bases at J, with 10 bases in the middle. The CDR3 loop is CASSLDQKEQYF. For the CDR3, the DNA is TGTGCCAGCAGCTTAGATCAGAAAGAGCAGTACTTC.

J is TRBJ2-5 and V is TRBV3-1, with D perhaps matching TRBD1 (6 bases). Germline CDR1 reads LGHDT; CDR2 reads YNNKEL (reference sequence). The CDR3 is made up of 15 amino acids. The V and J ends lost 6 bases and 11 bases respectively, with 25 bases between them. The CDR3, as DNA: TGTGCCAGCAGTCGAGGCAGGGGAAGGCTCAATGAGCAGTACTTC. This codes for CASSRGRGRLNEQYF.

V usage is TRBV3-1 and J usage is TRBJ2-4, with D unclear. Trimming stripped 1 base from V and 8 bases from J, with 12 bases between. The CDR3 contains 14 residues. Germline V gives CDR1 LGHDT, CDR2 YNNKEL (reference sequence). The CDR3 region has the DNA TGTGCCAGCAGCCAAGGGGTCCTAAAGGACATTCAGTACTTC. Translating gives CASSQGVLKDIQYF.

The chain couples TRBV10-3 to TRBJ2-1; TRBD2 is a possible D gene (5 bases). Trimming shortened V by 4 bases and J by 8 bases, and 18 bases separated the two germline ends. Germline V gene lookup returns CDR1 ENHRY and CDR2 SYGVKD. This CDR3 is 15 amino acids long. The DNA of the CDR3 is TGTGCCATCAGTGTCTCAGAGACTAATCCCGATGAGCAGTTCTTC. Translated: CAISVSETNPDEQFF.

CDR3 protein: CASNGGYTDTQYF. The CDR3 DNA reads as TGTGCCAGCAACGGCGGTTACACAGATACGCAGTATTTT. V usage is TRBV2 and J usage is TRBJ2-3; D remains unclear. The CDR3 is 13 amino acids. Germline V CDR1 and CDR2: SNHLY, FYNNEI. V was pared by 7 bases and J by 2 bases, with 10 bases between.

This clonotype was detected only a few times. The rearrangement links TRBV18 to TRBJ2-3, with TRBD1 identical over 9 bases. Germline CDR1 and CDR2: KGHSH and LQKENI. The CDR3 is 15 amino acids. V shed 4 bases and J 4 bases; nucleotides not matched to a gene: 6. Here the CDR3 reads CASSLSGTGSDTQYF. The CDR3 nucleotides are TGTGCCAGCTCACTTTCCGGGACAGGGTCAGATACGCAGTATTTT.

The genes are TRBV29-1 and TRBJ2-5; the match to TRBD1 covers 9 bases. Trimming took 7 bases from V and 4 from J; bases not matched to a gene: 7. The CDR3 length is 13 residues. CDR1 is SQVTM, CDR2 ANQGSEA, per germline. The CDR3, as DNA: TGCAGCGCCCGAACAGGGGGCGCAGAGACCCAGTACTTC. The encoded protein is CSARTGGAETQYF.

This rearrangement joins TRBV10-3 to TRBJ2-1; D unclear. The better agreement between TRBJ2-7 and the DNA end casts doubt on the J call. The CDR3 spans 13 residues. Germline CDR1 is ENHRY and CDR2 is SYGVKD. CDR3 bases: TGTGCCATCATGCGAACACTTTCCAATGAGCAGTACTTC. This encodes CAIMRTLSNEQYF.

The rearrangement links TRBV4-1 to TRBJ2-3; 11 bases match TRBD2. Germline lookup yields CDR1 MGHRA and CDR2 YSYEKL. The CDR3 spans 17 residues. The junction had 9 bases not matched to a gene; V was cut back by 5 bases and J by 2 bases. CDR3 in DNA: TGCGCCAGCAGCGAAGGGGGGACTAGCGGACTCACAGATACGCAGTATTTT. Protein: CASSEGGTSGLTDTQYF.